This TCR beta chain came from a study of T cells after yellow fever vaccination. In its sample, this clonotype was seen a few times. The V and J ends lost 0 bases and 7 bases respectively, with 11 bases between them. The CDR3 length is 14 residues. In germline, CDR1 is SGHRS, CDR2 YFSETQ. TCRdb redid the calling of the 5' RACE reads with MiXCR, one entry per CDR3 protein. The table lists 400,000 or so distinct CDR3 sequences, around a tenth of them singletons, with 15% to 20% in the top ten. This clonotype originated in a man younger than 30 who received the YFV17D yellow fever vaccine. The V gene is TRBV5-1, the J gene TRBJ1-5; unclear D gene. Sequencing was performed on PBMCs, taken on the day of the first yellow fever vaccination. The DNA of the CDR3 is TGCGCCAGCAGCTTGGGATTTGGGGTCCAGCCCCAGCATTTT. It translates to CASSLGFGVQPQHF.